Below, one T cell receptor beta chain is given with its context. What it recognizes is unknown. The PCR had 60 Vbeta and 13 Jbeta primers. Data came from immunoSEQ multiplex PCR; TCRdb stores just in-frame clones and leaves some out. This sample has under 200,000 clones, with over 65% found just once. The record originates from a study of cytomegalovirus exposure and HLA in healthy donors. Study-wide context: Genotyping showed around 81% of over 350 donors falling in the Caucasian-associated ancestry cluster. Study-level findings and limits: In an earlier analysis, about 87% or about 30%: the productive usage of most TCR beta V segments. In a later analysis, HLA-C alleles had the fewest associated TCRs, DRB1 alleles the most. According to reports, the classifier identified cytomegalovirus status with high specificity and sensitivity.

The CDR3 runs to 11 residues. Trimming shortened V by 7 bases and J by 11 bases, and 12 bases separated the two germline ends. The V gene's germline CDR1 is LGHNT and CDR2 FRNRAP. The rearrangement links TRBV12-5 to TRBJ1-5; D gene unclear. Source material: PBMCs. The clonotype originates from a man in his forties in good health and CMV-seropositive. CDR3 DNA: TGTGCTAGTGCCCTCGGCGGGGCCCAGCATTTT. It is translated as CASALGGAQHF. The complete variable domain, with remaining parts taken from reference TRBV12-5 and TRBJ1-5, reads DARVTQTPRHKVTEMGQEVTMRCQPILGHNTVFWYRQTMMQGLELLAYFRNRAPLDDSGMPKDRFSAEMPDATLATLKIQPSEPRDSAVYFCASALGGAQHFGDGTRLSIL.